This entry lists 32 T cell receptor beta chains sequenced from one sample in a study of T cell changes during pregnancy in multiple sclerosis. Assay used: immunoSEQ multiplex PCR; TCRdb lists only in-frame clones, some missing. This table has 15,000 to 20,000 clones, roughly 89% appearing once. The input for sequencing was CD8+ T cells from peripheral blood mononuclear cells, taken in the third trimester of pregnancy. The receptors were gathered from a female donor in good health, enrolled as a control in a pregnancy study.

The chain uses TRBV27 and TRBJ1-1, with D uncertain. Between the trimmed V and J ends, which lost 8 bases and 5 bases, there was a span of 12 bases. The germline V gene has CDR1 MNHEY and CDR2 SMNVEV (reference sequence). The CDR3 length is 12 residues. The CDR3 here is CASGRERTEAFF. CDR3 nucleotide sequence: TGTGCCAGCGGTAGGGAGCGTACTGAAGCTTTCTTT.

The V gene is TRBV16, the J gene TRBJ1-1, with D perhaps TRBD1 (5 bases). The germline CDR1 and CDR2 sequences are KGHSY and FQNENV. The CDR3 has 15 residues. V gave up 2 bases and J gave up 0 bases, with 10 bases separating them. The CDR3 DNA follows: TGTGCCAGCAGCCAAAATCCGGACATGAACACTGAAGCTTTCTTT. This encodes CASSQNPDMNTEAFF.

The CDR3 region is CASTSRAAKNNEQFF. The CDR3 DNA reads as TGTGCCAGTACCTCCAGGGCTGCGAAGAACAATGAGCAGTTCTTC. This chain uses TRBV11-2 with TRBJ2-1, with a possible D match to TRBD1 (5 bases). Trimming removed 9 bases from V and 5 bases from J, with 20 bases in between. Looked up from germline, CDR1 is SGHAT and CDR2 is FQNNGV. The CDR3 has 15 amino acids.

Relative to its sample, this clone is medium-sized (0.01 to 0.1%). The CDR3, as DNA: TGTGCCAGCAGCCCGAGGGACAGGATTAGCTCCTACGAGCAGTACTTC. Its translation is CASSPRDRISSYEQYF. The chain uses TRBV9 and TRBJ2-7; 8 bases fit TRBD1. V was pared by 4 bases and J by 0 bases, with 9 bases of the junction left unmatched. The germline CDR1 and CDR2 sequences are SGDLS and YYNGEE. CDR3 length: 16 amino acids.

Worth noting for this clone: Other DNA sequences in the same sample also yield this CDR3. V and J are TRBV7-2 and TRBJ1-5; D gene unclear. There are 14 residues in the CDR3. Germline values: CDR1 SGHTA, CDR2 FQGNSA. The germline V and J ends were trimmed by 1 base and 3 bases, with 7 bases remaining between them. CDR3 protein: CASSLGLNNQPQHF. The CDR3 DNA sequence: TGTGCCAGCAGCTTAGGGCTGAACAATCAGCCCCAGCATTTT.

This chain links TRBV5-4 with TRBJ2-5; tentatively, D is TRBD2 (6 bases). V was cut by 0 bases and J by 4 bases, with 10 bases left in between. Germline V gene sequence: CDR1 SGHNT, CDR2 YYREEE (reference sequence). CDR3 length: 14 amino acids. CDR3 loop: CASSLVWRGETQYF. CDR3 in DNA: TGTGCCAGCAGCTTGGTCTGGCGGGGAGAGACCCAGTACTTC.

The chain recombines TRBV4-3 with TRBJ1-2, with D maybe TRBD1 (5 bases). The length of the CDR3 is 14 residues. With 4 bases removed from V and 4 bases from J, the gap between germline ends came to 13 bases. Germline V CDR1 and CDR2: LGHNA, YSLEER. The CDR3 loop is CASSLSRGGYGYTF. CDR3 in DNA: TGCGCCAGCAGCCTGAGCCGGGGGGGCTATGGCTACACCTTC.

CDR3 coding DNA: TGTGCCAGCCATTCAGGGGTCGCAGATACGCAGTATTTT. This codes for CASHSGVADTQYF. V usage is TRBV27 and J usage is TRBJ2-3; maybe TRBD1 (6 bases). CDR3 length: 13 amino acids. Trimming removed 8 bases at V and 4 bases at J, with 13 bases between. CDR1 is MNHEY and CDR2 is SMNVEV in the germline V gene (reference sequence).

This clone was seen just once. V gene TRBV11-3 combines with J gene TRBJ1-4; D gene uncertain. The CDR3 runs to 10 residues. Trimming removed 2 bases at V and 14 bases at J, with 6 bases between. The germline V gene encodes CDR1 SGHNT and CDR2 YENEEA. The CDR3 DNA reads as TGTGCCAGCAGCTTAACTCGGCTGTTTTTT. Its protein is CASSLTRLFF.

This clone was picked up one time. The chain uses TRBV15 and TRBJ2-1; 9 bases line up with TRBD2. J gave up 6 bases and V 5 bases, and 8 bases lay outside the gene matches. The CDR3 extends over 15 amino acids. Germline CDR1 LNHNV, CDR2 YYDKDF (reference sequence). CDR3 nucleotides: TGTGCCACCAGCGAGAGCGGGAGGATCAGCAATGAGCAGTTCTTC. It encodes CATSESGRISNEQFF.

On this clone: At the DNA level, this CDR3 is encoded by other sequences in the same sample as well. The V gene is TRBV7-9, the J gene TRBJ2-7; no definite D call. CDR3 length equals 12 residues. Looked up from germline, CDR1 is SEHNR and CDR2 is FQNEAQ (reference sequence). V lost 5 bases, J lost 3 bases, and 8 bases lay in between. In nucleotides, the CDR3 is TGTGCCAGCAGCGAGACGGGCTACGAGCAGTACTTC. Translation gives CASSETGYEQYF.

The rearrangement joins TRBV25-1 to TRBJ2-7, with D possibly being TRBD1 (6 bases). The ends were cut back, 2 bases at V and 3 bases at J, with 8 bases in the middle. CDR1 and CDR2 (germline): MGHDK, SYGVNS. This CDR3 region has 13 residues. CDR3 DNA sequence: TGTGCCAGCAGTGAAGGGGGCTTCTACGAGCAGTACTTC. It encodes CASSEGGFYEQYF.

V is TRBV6-5 and J is TRBJ2-7, with TRBD2 as a possible D gene (6 bases). Looked up from germline, CDR1 is MNHEY and CDR2 is SVGAGI. The V end was cut by 3 bases, the J end by 5 bases, with 17 bases between. CDR3 size: 15 residues. The CDR3 reads CASSYGGRGGDEQYF. The DNA of the CDR3 is TGTGCCAGCAGTTATGGGGGAAGAGGAGGGGACGAGCAGTACTTC.

CDR3 residues: CASSPTSRKRFGYTF. The CDR3 DNA is TGTGCCAGCAGCCCAACGTCCAGAAAGCGGTTCGGCTACACCTTC. This chain connects TRBV7-6 to TRBJ1-2; D gene unclear. V was clipped by 5 bases and J by 8 bases, with 21 bases between them. The CDR3 contains 15 residues. Germline V gene lookup returns CDR1 SGHVS and CDR2 FNYEAQ.

The chain employs TRBV4-3 and TRBJ2-1; 12 bases match TRBD2. CDR3 length: 13 amino acids. Germline lookup yields CDR1 LGHNA and CDR2 YSLEER. V trimming: 6 bases; J trimming: 7 bases; junction bases outside the gene matches: 1. Written as DNA, the CDR3 is TGCGCCAGCAGTACTAGCGGGGGGAATGAGCAGTTCTTC. This codes for CASSTSGGNEQFF.

J is TRBJ2-7 and V is TRBV6-9, with D possibly matching TRBD1 (6 bases). V dropped 4 bases and J dropped 6 bases, with 7 bases sitting between them. Germline V gene data show CDR1 as MNHGY and CDR2 as SVAAGI. CDR3 length equals 11 residues. DNA for the CDR3: TGTGCCAGCAGTTTCAGGGGCGAGCAGTACTTC. Translation: CASSFRGEQYF.

This clone is medium-sized in the sample. The gene calls are TRBV27 and TRBJ2-5; 10 nucleotides match TRBD2. This CDR3 spans 15 amino acids. Unmatched junction bases numbered 8, after V lost 6 bases and J lost 4 bases. Germline loops: CDR1 MNHEY, CDR2 SMNVEV (reference sequence). CDR3 protein: CASRERGGIGETQYF. The CDR3, as DNA: TGTGCCAGCAGGGAGCGGGGGGGGATCGGAGAGACCCAGTACTTC.

This chain connects TRBV7-2 to TRBJ2-7; 8 positions agree with TRBD2. This CDR3 is built from 16 residues. Germline loops: CDR1 SGHTA, CDR2 FQGNSA. Trimming cost V 2 bases and J 1 base; bases outside gene matches: 7. CDR3 loop: CASSLLTGGRSYEQYF. DNA for the CDR3: TGTGCCAGCAGCTTACTGACGGGGGGGCGGTCCTACGAGCAGTACTTC.

This chain connects TRBV9 to TRBJ2-2, with 7 bases aligning to TRBD1. The CDR3 sequence is 13 residues long. Germline V gene lookup returns CDR1 SGDLS and CDR2 YYNGEE. The junction had 2 bases not matched to a gene; V was cut back by 5 bases and J by 4 bases. CDR3 in amino acids: CASSPGGTGELFF. The DNA of the CDR3 is TGTGCCAGCAGTCCAGGGGGCACCGGGGAGCTGTTTTTT.

V is TRBV7-8 and J is TRBJ1-2; 8 bases match TRBD1. This CDR3 region has 16 residues. Germline V gene data show CDR1 as SGHVS and CDR2 as FQNEAQ. V dropped 4 bases and J dropped 5; count of bases not matched to a gene: 12. The CDR3 DNA reads TGTGCCAGCAGCTCAGCACCACAGGGGGGAGTGTATGGCTACACCTTC. Protein: CASSSAPQGGVYGYTF.

V and J are TRBV9 and TRBJ2-7; 10 bases agree with TRBD1. CDR3 size: 14 residues. The germline V gene has CDR1 SGDLS and CDR2 YYNGEE. V lost 2 bases to trimming and J lost 5 bases; unmatched junction nucleotides: 4. The chain's CDR3 is CASSVWDRGDEQYF. DNA for the CDR3: TGTGCCAGCAGCGTTTGGGACAGGGGCGACGAGCAGTACTTC.

This chain links TRBV7-9 with TRBJ1-4; the D is unclear. V lost 3 bases to trimming and J lost 6 bases, with 5 bases between them. The germline CDR1 and CDR2 sequences are SEHNR and FQNEAQ (reference sequence). This CDR3 has 12 amino acids. Here the CDR3 reads CASSLGDEKLFF. CDR3 nucleotide sequence: TGTGCCAGCAGCTTGGGAGATGAAAAACTGTTTTTT.

This rearrangement joins TRBV14 to TRBJ2-3, with D tentatively TRBD2 (6 bases). The germline gives CDR1 SGHDN, CDR2 FVKESK. Trimming stripped 3 bases from V and 6 bases from J, with 16 bases between. The CDR3 length is 15 residues. The CDR3 region has the DNA TGTGCCAGCAGCCATTGGGGACTTCCGGGGGATACGCAGTATTTT. This gives the protein CASSHWGLPGDTQYF.

This clone is medium-sized within its sample. The rearrangement uses TRBV5-8 and TRBJ1-4; D gene ambiguous. V was pared by 7 bases and J by 4 bases, with 5 bases between. Germline CDR1 and CDR2: SGHTS and YDEGEE. The CDR3 is 11 amino acids. In nucleotides, the CDR3 is TGTGCCAGCGGGCTTAATGAAAAACTGTTTTTT. Translation: CASGLNEKLFF.

The chain uses TRBV7-9 and TRBJ1-2; D gene uncertain. Germline V CDR1 and CDR2: SEHNR, FQNEAQ (reference sequence). This CDR3 is built from 15 residues. Trimming stripped 4 bases from V and 6 bases from J, with 18 bases between. The DNA for the CDR3 is TGTGCCAGCAGCTCCACTGGGAGCCCTTCTCATGGCTACACCTTC. Protein product: CASSSTGSPSHGYTF.

This chain links TRBV5-6 with TRBJ2-7; D possibly corresponds to TRBD2 (6 bases). There are 14 residues in the CDR3. Germline values: CDR1 SGHDT, CDR2 YYEEEE. V gave up 4 bases and J gave up 7 bases, with 18 bases separating them. CDR3 loop: CASSPAGTLGEQYF. As DNA, the CDR3 is TGTGCCAGCAGCCCCGCCGGGACTCTGGGGGAGCAGTACTTC.

This sequence joins TRBV18 and TRBJ2-7; 7 positions match TRBD1. The length of the CDR3 is 12 residues. Germline values: CDR1 KGHSH, CDR2 LQKENI. The junction had 4 bases not matched to a gene; V was cut back by 5 bases and J by 6 bases. The CDR3 region is CASSEGAAEQYF. CDR3 nucleotide sequence: TGTGCCAGCTCAGAGGGGGCGGCCGAGCAGTACTTC.

As regards this clone: The same CDR3 also results from other DNA sequences found in this sample. The rearrangement joins TRBV6-5 to TRBJ2-5, with a possible D match to TRBD1 (5 bases). V lost 0 bases, J lost 2 bases, and 7 bases lay in between. This CDR3 is built from 14 residues. Germline V gene lookup returns CDR1 MNHEY and CDR2 SVGAGI. CDR3 DNA sequence: TGTGCCAGCAGTTACTCGGGGCCGCAAGAGACCCAGTACTTC. This sequence encodes CASSYSGPQETQYF.

V usage is TRBV7-9 and J usage is TRBJ2-1; D is perhaps TRBD1 (6 bases). The CDR3 spans 15 residues. V was trimmed by 4 bases and J by 6 bases, leaving 16 bases between them. Germline V gene data show CDR1 as SEHNR and CDR2 as FQNEAQ (reference sequence). The CDR3 region is CASSSPQGRINEQFF. CDR3 nucleotide sequence: TGTGCCAGCAGCTCTCCACAGGGAAGGATCAATGAGCAGTTCTTC.

The rearrangement uses TRBV9 and TRBJ1-6; the D gene is possibly TRBD1 (6 bases). CDR1 is SGDLS, CDR2 YYNGEE, per germline. This CDR3 is built from 15 residues. Trimming cost V 3 bases and J 6 bases, with 13 bases left between them. The chain's CDR3 is CASSEGGIINSPLHF. For the CDR3, the DNA is TGTGCCAGCAGCGAGGGGGGGATCATTAATTCACCCCTCCACTTT.

The sample holds a few counts of this clone. At the DNA level, this CDR3 is encoded by other sequences in the same sample as well. The rearrangement joins TRBV4-3 to TRBJ2-2; D perhaps matches TRBD2 (6 bases). Trimming cost V 1 base and J 5 bases, with 11 bases left between them. This CDR3 contains 15 residues. Germline loops: CDR1 LGHNA, CDR2 YSLEER. The CDR3 region is CASSQGAGLTGELFF. CDR3 bases: TGCGCCAGCAGCCAAGGAGCGGGTCTAACCGGGGAGCTGTTTTTT.

The chain links TRBV11-3 to TRBJ2-3; 9 positions agree with TRBD1. The CDR3 is 16 amino acids. Germline CDR1 SGHNT, CDR2 YENEEA. The trim removed 4 bases at V and 2 bases at J, leaving 7 bases unmatched. DNA for the CDR3: TGTGCCAGCAGCTCCTGGACAGGGGAAGACACAGATACGCAGTATTTT. This gives the protein CASSSWTGEDTDTQYF. Full variable domain (missing parts from reference TRBV11-3 and TRBJ2-3): EAGVVQSPRYKIIEKKQPVAFWCNPISGHNTLYWYLQNLGQGPELLIRYENEEAVDDSQLPKDRFSAERLKGVDSTLKIQPAELGDSAVYLCASSSWTGEDTDTQYFGPGTRLTVL.